A single sample gave rise to the 10 T cell receptor beta chains below, sequenced in a study of shared clonotypes between healthy human individuals. The assay was immunoSEQ multiplex PCR, and TCRdb's table has in-frame clones only and misses some. The repertoire holds fewer than 650,000 clones, with around three quarters as singletons. Material: PBMCs. The receptors derive from a middle-aged woman in good health. Some clones in this sample may be carry-over from other donors' samples.

This sequence joins TRBV6-1 and TRBJ1-5, with TRBD1 matching over 8 bases. V trimming: 6 bases; J trimming: 11 bases; junction bases outside the gene matches: 9. Germline V gene data show CDR1 as MNHNS and CDR2 as SASEGT. The CDR3 consists of 13 residues. The CDR3 nucleotides read TGTGCCAGCAGCCCCGGACAGGGTTTGGCCCAGCATTTT. Translating gives CASSPGQGLAQHF.

For this clone: This sample includes further DNA sequences coding for the same CDR3. This chain joins TRBV9 and TRBJ2-2; no clear D. The CDR3 totals 12 residues. Trimming left V 0 bases short and J 6 bases short, with 3 bases between. CDR1 is SGDLS, CDR2 YYNGEE, per germline. CDR3 protein: CASSVVPGELFF. In DNA form, the CDR3 reads TGTGCCAGCAGCGTAGTCCCCGGGGAGCTGTTTTTT.

This clone was found a few times. The genes are TRBV7-8 and TRBJ1-2; 7 positions agree with TRBD1. J gave up 6 bases and V 5 bases, and 6 bases lay outside the gene matches. The CDR3 spans 13 residues. In germline, CDR1 is SGHVS, CDR2 FQNEAQ. The CDR3 loop is CASSPAGGDGYTF. CDR3 coding DNA: TGTGCCAGCAGCCCGGCAGGGGGAGATGGCTACACCTTC.

The rearrangement links TRBV2 to TRBJ2-5; 8 bases fit TRBD1. The CDR3 has 14 amino acids. The V segment lost 7 bases and the J segment 5 bases; nucleotides outside the gene matches: 9. From germline, CDR1 is SNHLY and CDR2 FYNNEI. The CDR3 region is CASTPQGDVETQYF. CDR3 bases: TGTGCCAGCACCCCACAGGGGGATGTGGAGACCCAGTACTTC.

The chain employs TRBV29-1 and TRBJ2-7; 9 positions agree with TRBD1. With V trimmed by 4 bases and J by 6 bases, 10 bases remained unmatched. CDR1 and CDR2 from the germline V gene are SQVTM and ANQGSEA. The CDR3 runs 14 residues. The CDR3 region is CSVGSPGTGSEQYF. The CDR3 region has the DNA TGCAGCGTTGGGAGTCCCGGGACAGGGAGCGAGCAGTACTTC.

This clone was counted a few times. The chain employs TRBV6-1 and TRBJ2-7; unclear D gene. CDR3 length equals 15 residues. CDR1 and CDR2 (germline): MNHNS, SASEGT. Trimming took off 2 bases at V and 3 bases at J, with 14 bases between the two ends. The chain's CDR3 is CASSEWVDSIYEQYF. The CDR3 nucleotides read TGTGCCAGCAGTGAATGGGTGGATTCCATCTACGAGCAGTACTTC.

This clone was seen repeatedly, ten times or more. The chain carries TRBV2 and TRBJ1-2; possibly TRBD1 for D (6 bases). The CDR3 extends over 12 amino acids. From germline, CDR1 is SNHLY and CDR2 FYNNEI. Trimming shortened V by 10 bases and J by 6 bases, and 15 bases separated the two germline ends. The CDR3 coding sequence is TGTGCCACACAAGGGGGATCGAATGGCTACACCTTC. Its translation: CATQGGSNGYTF.

The J gene is TRBJ2-5, the V gene TRBV4-2, with TRBD2 matching over 12 bases. V gave up 0 bases and J gave up 4 bases; unmatched junction bases: 18. The germline V gene encodes CDR1 LGHNA and CDR2 YNFKEQ. This CDR3 comprises 21 residues. The CDR3 spells CASSQDWGARLAGGVGETQYF. The CDR3 region has the DNA TGTGCCAGCAGCCAAGATTGGGGGGCGCGGCTAGCGGGAGGGGTGGGAGAGACCCAGTACTTC.

The V gene is TRBV4-1, the J gene TRBJ2-7; 7 nucleotides align to TRBD2. This CDR3 contains 15 residues. The V and J ends lost 0 bases and 2 bases, in that order; junction bases with no gene match: 4. The V gene's germline CDR1 is MGHRA and CDR2 YSYEKL. The CDR3 protein is CASSQDPAGAYEQYF. The CDR3 DNA reads as TGCGCCAGCAGCCAAGACCCGGCGGGGGCCTACGAGCAGTACTTC.

The rearrangement uses TRBV27 and TRBJ2-1, with D perhaps TRBD2 (5 bases). Germline lookup yields CDR1 MNHEY and CDR2 SMNVEV (reference sequence). V gave up 6 bases and J gave up 4 bases, with 19 bases separating them. CDR3 length equals 16 residues. CDR3 sequence (DNA): TGTGCCAGCAGCGTCTTGGGGAGCGGCGGATACAATGAGCAGTTCTTC. Translation gives CASSVLGSGGYNEQFF.